The entry below gives a single T cell receptor (beta chain) sequence along with its context. In the original workflow: It was from reference gene primer amplification that nucleated cell counts were estimated. Profiled with immunoSEQ multiplex PCR; TCRdb holds only in-frame clones, not every one. V and J calls and clone size come straight from that table; D and trimming were deduced from the DNA. The sample has about 76,000 clones; more than 80% are singletons. These data are taken from a study of blood T cell repertoires in COVID-19. Turning to the study itself: Material from acute and convalescent COVID-19 was sourced from the United States, Italy and Spain. The analysed material was cDNA or gDNA that came from T cells, B-cell-depleted T cells, or PBMCs.

Germline V lookup: CDR1 SGDLS, CDR2 YYNGEE. This CDR3 comprises 15 residues. Trimming took off 0 bases at V and 4 bases at J, with 8 bases between the two ends. The sequence was obtained from a woman aged 60-75 years with acute or convalescent COVID-19. The chain combines TRBV9 with TRBJ2-6; possible D gene TRBD1, 5 bases. What was sequenced was peripheral blood. For the CDR3, the DNA is TGTGCCAGCAGCGTAGTAGGGGTCGGGGCCAACGTCCTGACTTTC. As protein: CASSVVGVGANVLTF.